What follows are 9 T cell receptor beta chains derived from one specimen sequenced in a study of cytomegalovirus exposure and HLA in healthy donors. Primers included in the PCR were 60 Vbeta and 13 Jbeta primers. Measured with immunoSEQ multiplex PCR; TCRdb has only the in-frame clones, and not every one. The profile shows over 65,000 clones, about 68% of them singletons. The sequencing input was PBMCs. The source is a woman between 50 and 59 years old in good health and CMV-seropositive.

This clone was observed a handful of times. The chain links TRBV6-1 to TRBJ2-7; 7 nucleotides agree with TRBD1. V was pared by 8 bases and J by 0 bases, with 1 base of the junction left unmatched. Germline V gives CDR1 MNHNS, CDR2 SASEGT. The CDR3 loop spans 12 amino acids. DNA for the CDR3: TGTGCCAGCCGGGACAGCTCCTACGAGCAGTACTTC. This sequence encodes CASRDSSYEQYF.

This chain uses TRBV5-1 with TRBJ2-3; TRBD2 agrees at 12 bases. The CDR3 is 16 amino acids. Germline V lookup: CDR1 SGHRS, CDR2 YFSETQ. V lost 5 bases to trimming and J lost 2 bases; unmatched junction nucleotides: 6. CDR3 DNA sequence: TGCGCCAGCAGTCTTCTAGCGGGGGGGTCCACAGATACGCAGTATTTT. Protein sequence: CASSLLAGGSTDTQYF.

With respect to this clone: One junction end disagrees with the germline gene, perhaps due to a read error. The chain carries TRBV7-9 and TRBJ1-4, with D tentatively TRBD1 (6 bases). CDR1 and CDR2 (germline): SEHNR, FQNEAQ (reference sequence). CDR3 length equals 17 residues. Written as DNA, the CDR3 is TGTTCCAGCAGCTTATTGGAATACAGGGATGTGAATGAAAAACTGTTTTTT. Amino acids: CSSSLLEYRDVNEKLFF. Together with reference TRBV7-9 and TRBJ1-4, the CDR3 gives the full variable domain: DTGVSQNPRHKITKRGQNVTFRCDPISEHNRLYWYRQTLGQGPEFLTYFQNEAQLEKSRLLSDRFSAERPKGSFSTLEIQRTEQGDSAMYLCSSSLLEYRDVNEKLFFGSGTQLSVL.

The chain recombines TRBV2 with TRBJ2-7; 7 nucleotides align to TRBD1. Germline trimming cut 6 bases from V and 2 bases from J; bases unmatched to any gene: 4. Germline V lookup: CDR1 SNHLY, CDR2 FYNNEI. The CDR3 is 13 residues long. For the CDR3, the DNA is TGTGCCAGCAGACGGGACAGCGCCTACGAGCAGTACTTC. Protein sequence: CASRRDSAYEQYF.

The table lists this clone with a few counts. This chain links TRBV14 with TRBJ1-3, with D unresolved. The germline V gene has CDR1 SGHDN and CDR2 FVKESK. V was trimmed by 4 bases and J by 0 bases, leaving 13 bases between them. The CDR3 totals 16 residues. The CDR3, as DNA: TGTGCCAGCAGCCCCGGACTGCACCCCTCTGGAAACACCATATATTTT. It encodes CASSPGLHPSGNTIYF.

This clone occurred a few times. The chain recombines TRBV9 with TRBJ2-3; 9 nucleotides agree with TRBD2. The germline gives CDR1 SGDLS, CDR2 YYNGEE. There are 20 residues in the CDR3. V shed 0 bases, J shed 5 bases, and the junction held 19 bases outside the gene matches. The CDR3 protein is CASSVDARRGAGGRKDTQYF. Here the CDR3 DNA reads TGTGCCAGCAGCGTAGACGCGAGGCGTGGGGCGGGGGGGCGAAAAGATACGCAGTATTTT. Full variable domain (remainder filled in from reference TRBV9 and TRBJ2-3): DSGVTQTPKHLITATGQRVTLRCSPRSGDLSVYWYQQSLDQGLQFLIQYYNGEERAKGNILERFSAQQFPDLHSELNLSSLELGDSALYFCASSVDARRGAGGRKDTQYFGPGTRLTVL.

V gene TRBV5-1 combines with J gene TRBJ2-1, with D possibly matching TRBD1 (7 bases). This CDR3 is built from 16 residues. V was shortened by 0 bases and J by 4 bases, with 14 bases between the two germline ends. Germline CDR1 and CDR2: SGHRS and YFSETQ. The CDR3 region is CASSLATQGRYNEQFF. CDR3 in DNA: TGCGCCAGCAGCTTGGCTACACAGGGGAGGTACAATGAGCAGTTCTTC. Full variable domain (remainder filled in from reference TRBV5-1 and TRBJ2-1): KAGVTQTPRYLIKTRGQQVTLSCSPISGHRSVSWYQQTPGQGLQFLFEYFSETQRNKGNFPGRFSGRQFSNSRSEMNVSTLELGDSALYLCASSLATQGRYNEQFFGPGTRLTVL.

V is TRBV5-1 and J is TRBJ2-3; 7 bases map to TRBD2. The germline CDR1 and CDR2 sequences are SGHRS and YFSETQ. This CDR3 contains 16 residues. V dropped 4 bases and J dropped 1; count of bases not matched to a gene: 9. The CDR3 region is CASSPVAGVRTDTQYF. CDR3 DNA: TGCGCCAGCAGCCCGGTTGCGGGGGTTCGCACAGATACGCAGTATTTT.

The chain combines TRBV19 with TRBJ1-3; TRBD1 matches at 7 bases. The CDR3 consists of 15 residues. Germline CDR1 is LNHDA and CDR2 is SQIVND (reference sequence). V trimming: 8 bases; J trimming: 1 base; junction bases outside the gene matches: 8. The CDR3 sequence is CASLRQGRSGNTIYF. In DNA form, the CDR3 reads TGTGCCAGTCTACGACAGGGACGGTCTGGAAACACCATATATTTT.